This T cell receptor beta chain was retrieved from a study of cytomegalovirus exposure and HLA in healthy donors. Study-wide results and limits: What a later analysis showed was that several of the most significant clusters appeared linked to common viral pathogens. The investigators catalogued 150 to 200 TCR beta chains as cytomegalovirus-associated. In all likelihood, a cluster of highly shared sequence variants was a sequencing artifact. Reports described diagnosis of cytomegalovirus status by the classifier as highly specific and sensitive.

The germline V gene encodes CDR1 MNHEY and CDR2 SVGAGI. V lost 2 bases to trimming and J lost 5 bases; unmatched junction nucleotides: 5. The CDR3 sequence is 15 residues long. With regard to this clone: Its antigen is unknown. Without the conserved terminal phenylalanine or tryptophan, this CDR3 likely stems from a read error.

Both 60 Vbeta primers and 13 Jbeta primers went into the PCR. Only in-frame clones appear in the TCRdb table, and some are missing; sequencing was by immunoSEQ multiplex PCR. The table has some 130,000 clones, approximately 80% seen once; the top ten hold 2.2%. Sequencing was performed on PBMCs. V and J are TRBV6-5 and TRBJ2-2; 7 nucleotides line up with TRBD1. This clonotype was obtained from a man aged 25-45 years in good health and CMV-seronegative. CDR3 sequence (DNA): TGTGCCAGCAGTTACGCTGACAGGGAGACCGGGGAGCTGTTTCTT. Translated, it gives CASSYADRETGELFL.